The 11 T cell receptor beta chains given below trace back to one sample, sequenced in a study of CD8+CD57+ T cells in acquired aplastic anemia (dated by TCRdb to the late 2010s). Flow cytometry had shown CD8+CD57+ cell expansion in the patients selected for sequencing. The sequencing machine was an Illumina HiSeq 2000. Profiling of TCR beta VDJ combinations and CDR3 sequences used genomic DNA as the template. Clones were called with MiXCR by TCRdb after fastp trimmed the public reads at Q25, and only in-frame beta chains were retained. Entries are consolidated by CDR3 protein sequence, retaining the most common genes and DNA. A total of around 290,000 distinct CDR3 sequences appear in this sample, roughly 53% of them only once. The ten largest clones add up to around 1.2% of the sample. Sequencing was done on a sample of sorted CD4+, CD8+, or CD8+CD57+ T cells (not recorded which) from PBMCs. These receptor sequences come from a human donor with aplastic anemia.

The chain carries TRBV9 and TRBJ2-1, with D maybe TRBD1 (6 bases). V was trimmed by 1 base and J by 5 bases, leaving 13 bases between them. The CDR3 spans 15 residues. In germline, CDR1 is SGDLS, CDR2 YYNGEE. The CDR3 reads CASSVLTGTDNEQFF. The CDR3 DNA is TGTGCCAGCAGCGTACTCACAGGGACGGACAATGAGCAGTTCTTC.

The sample holds many counts of this clonotype. The genes are TRBV19 and TRBJ2-7, with a possible D match to TRBD1 (6 bases). CDR1 and CDR2 (germline): LNHDA, SQIVND (reference sequence). This CDR3 has 14 residues. V lost 4 bases, J lost 1 base, and 11 bases lay in between. Written as DNA, the CDR3 is TGTGCCAGTAGTAGACAGGTTTGGTCCTACGAGCAGTACTTC. Translation gives CASSRQVWSYEQYF.

This rearrangement joins TRBV20-1 to TRBJ2-1, with 8 bases matching TRBD2. The CDR3 contains 13 residues. The V gene's germline CDR1 is DFQATT and CDR2 SNEGSKA (reference sequence). Unmatched junction bases numbered 5, after V lost 6 bases and J lost 4 bases. In DNA, the CDR3 is TGCAGTGCCCGGGGGGGGGGTTACAATGAGCAGTTCTTC. It is translated as CSARGGGYNEQFF.

The gene calls are TRBV19 and TRBJ1-2; 9 bases are shared with TRBD1. This CDR3 region has 17 residues. Looked up from germline, CDR1 is LNHDA and CDR2 is SQIVND (reference sequence). V shed 0 bases, J shed 8 bases, and the junction held 13 bases outside the gene matches. CDR3 coding DNA: TGTGCCAGTAGTATAGATCCAGGGACAGGGAAGACCTACGGCTACACCTTC. It yields the protein CASSIDPGTGKTYGYTF.

This clonotype was detected only a few times. The V call is TRBV10-3, the J call TRBJ1-1; tentatively, D is TRBD1 (6 bases). Germline V gene lookup returns CDR1 ENHRY and CDR2 SYGVKD. The V end lost 6 bases, the J end lost 7 bases, and 12 bases lay between the germline ends. The CDR3 contains 12 residues. Here the CDR3 DNA reads TGTGCCATCAGACGGACAGAAGATGAAGCTTTCTTT. This sequence encodes CAIRRTEDEAFF.

The genes are TRBV2 and TRBJ1-2; possible D gene TRBD1, 5 bases. In germline, CDR1 is SNHLY, CDR2 FYNNEI. V was cut by 3 bases and J by 5 bases, with 13 bases left in between. The CDR3 has 14 residues. This CDR3 reads CASSEPGTNYGYTF. The CDR3 nucleotides are TGTGCCAGCAGTGAGCCAGGGACGAATTATGGCTACACCTTC.

This clonotype was counted many times. This chain links TRBV6-5 with TRBJ1-1; no clear D. Germline CDR1 MNHEY, CDR2 SVGAGI. The CDR3 totals 17 residues. V dropped 6 bases and J dropped 0 bases, with 20 bases sitting between them. CDR3 nucleotide sequence: TGTGCCAGCAGCCGCGACGGTTCCATCAGGCTGAACACTGAAGCTTTCTTT. Translated: CASSRDGSIRLNTEAFF.

The genes are TRBV24-1 and TRBJ1-1; 8 bases are a match to TRBD1. This CDR3 contains 15 residues. V dropped 2 bases and J dropped 3; count of bases not matched to a gene: 4. Per the germline V gene, CDR1 is KGHDR and CDR2 is SFDVKD. The CDR3 region is CATSDSTTGDTEAFF. The CDR3 nucleotides are TGTGCCACCAGTGATTCGACGACAGGGGACACTGAAGCTTTCTTT.

This clonotype was counted a single time. The V gene is TRBV20-1, the J gene TRBJ2-5; a weak D match, TRBD1 (5 bases). This CDR3 is built from 13 residues. Looked up from germline, CDR1 is DFQATT and CDR2 is SNEGSKA (reference sequence). Trimming left V 6 bases short and J 1 base short, with 12 bases between. The CDR3 is CSAKRQIQETQYF. The DNA for the CDR3 is TGCAGTGCCAAACGACAGATCCAAGAGACCCAGTACTTC.

The chain couples TRBV19 to TRBJ2-7, with TRBD1 as a possible D gene (6 bases). CDR3 size: 14 residues. V was clipped by 2 bases and J by 4 bases, with 12 bases between them. In germline, CDR1 is LNHDA, CDR2 SQIVND (reference sequence). The CDR3 is CASSIQDRTYEQYF. The CDR3 DNA reads as TGTGCCAGTAGTATACAGGACAGAACTTACGAGCAGTACTTC.

The rearrangement uses TRBV2 and TRBJ1-5, with 9 nucleotides matching TRBD1. Germline-derived CDR1 and CDR2 are SNHLY and FYNNEI. The CDR3 is 17 amino acids. The V segment lost 5 bases and the J segment 1 base; nucleotides outside the gene matches: 9. CDR3 protein: CASSRQGVGVSNQPQHF. In nucleotides, the CDR3 is TGTGCCAGCAGTAGACAGGGGGTGGGGGTCAGCAATCAGCCCCAGCATTTT. Drawing the rest from reference TRBV2 and TRBJ1-5, the complete variable domain is EPEVTQTPSHQVTQMGQEVILRCVPISNHLYFYWYRQILGQKVEFLVSFYNNEISEKSEIFDDQFSVERPDGSNFTLKIRSTKLEDSAMYFCASSRQGVGVSNQPQHFGDGTRLSIL.